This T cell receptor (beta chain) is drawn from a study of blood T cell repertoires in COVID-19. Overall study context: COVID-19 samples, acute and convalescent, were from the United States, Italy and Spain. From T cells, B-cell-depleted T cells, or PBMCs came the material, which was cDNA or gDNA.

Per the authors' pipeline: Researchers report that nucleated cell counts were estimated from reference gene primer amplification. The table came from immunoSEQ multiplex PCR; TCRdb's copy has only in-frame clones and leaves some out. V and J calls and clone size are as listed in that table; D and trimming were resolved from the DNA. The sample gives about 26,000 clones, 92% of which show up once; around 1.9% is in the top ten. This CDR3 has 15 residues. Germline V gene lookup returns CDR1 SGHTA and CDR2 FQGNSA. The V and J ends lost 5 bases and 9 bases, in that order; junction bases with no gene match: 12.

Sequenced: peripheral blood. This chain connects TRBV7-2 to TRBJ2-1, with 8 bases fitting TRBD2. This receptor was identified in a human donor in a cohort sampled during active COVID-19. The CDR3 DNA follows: TGTGCCAGCAGCCCTCCGGGGGGGTTGACTGTTGAGCAGTTCTTC. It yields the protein CASSPPGGLTVEQFF.